The 21 T cell receptor beta chains presented below share a single source sample, sequenced in a study of blood T cell repertoires in COVID-19 (dated by TCRdb to about 2020). Receptor libraries were prepared by the immunoSEQ multiplex PCR assay. The table comes from immuneACCESS by way of TCRdb, which keeps in-frame sequences with V and J called. Part of the clones is missing from these tables; in studies checked, under half for an unresolved V gene and the rest for unknown reasons. The sample contains more than 350,000 clones, more than 70% of them found a single time. About 3% of the sample lies in the top ten. Input material: peripheral blood. These receptors originate from a woman in her twenties or thirties with COVID-19, enrolled during active disease.

This chain links TRBV18 with TRBJ2-1; 8 nucleotides agree with TRBD2. The ends lost 1 base at V and 4 bases at J; junction bases unmatched: 3. Germline lookup yields CDR1 KGHSH and CDR2 LQKENI. The length of the CDR3 is 15 residues. The CDR3 DNA reads TGTGCCAGCTCACCACGAATAGCGGGGTACAATGAGCAGTTCTTC. Its translation is CASSPRIAGYNEQFF.

This chain connects TRBV11-2 to TRBJ1-1; weak D call: TRBD1 (5 bases). Per the germline V gene, CDR1 is SGHAT and CDR2 is FQNNGV. The V end lost 5 bases, the J end lost 4 bases, and 11 bases lay between the germline ends. The CDR3 is 13 amino acids. For the CDR3, the DNA is TGTGCCAGCAGCGCAGACAGTACCACTGAAGCTTTCTTT. Protein product: CASSADSTTEAFF.

The V gene is TRBV10-3, the J gene TRBJ2-3, with TRBD2 identical over 8 bases. This CDR3 contains 16 residues. The germline V gene encodes CDR1 ENHRY and CDR2 SYGVKD. Trimming at V came to 7 bases and at J to 2 bases, leaving 11 bases not matched to a gene. CDR3 region: CAIKKMTGGATDTQYF. CDR3 sequence (DNA): TGTGCCATCAAGAAGATGACGGGGGGGGCCACAGATACGCAGTATTTT.

The chain has TRBV19 and TRBJ1-2; 9 positions match TRBD1. The V and J ends lost 6 bases and 4 bases, in that order; junction bases with no gene match: 6. Germline V lookup: CDR1 LNHDA, CDR2 SQIVND (reference sequence). The CDR3 length is 14 residues. The CDR3 reads CASRRTGEGYGYTF. The CDR3, as DNA: TGTGCCAGTAGGAGGACAGGGGAAGGCTATGGCTACACCTTC.

The chain uses TRBV2 and TRBJ1-1, with D perhaps matching TRBD1 (5 bases). CDR1 is SNHLY, CDR2 FYNNEI, per germline. This CDR3 is 13 amino acids long. Deletions cut 6 bases from V and 1 base from J, with 9 bases between. CDR3 DNA: TGTGCCAGCAGGACAGAACCGAACACTGAAGCTTTCTTT. The encoded protein is CASRTEPNTEAFF.

A few counts support this clone. The chain carries TRBV7-2 and TRBJ2-3; the match to TRBD2 covers 9 bases. With 2 bases clipped from V and 6 bases from J, the junction kept 9 bases outside the gene matches. Germline CDR1 reads SGHTA; CDR2 reads FQGNSA. This CDR3 is built from 16 residues. The CDR3 DNA follows: TGTGCCAGCAGCTTATTTGCAGCGGGAGGTCCGGATACGCAGTATTTT. This codes for CASSLFAAGGPDTQYF.

The J gene is TRBJ2-3, the V gene TRBV4-1, with 14 bases matching TRBD2. Germline CDR1 is MGHRA and CDR2 is YSYEKL. J was trimmed by 3 bases and V by 4 bases; bases with no gene match: 3. The CDR3 is 16 residues long. CDR3 in amino acids: CASSRGLAGGTDTQYF. The CDR3 DNA sequence: TGCGCCAGCAGCCGCGGACTAGCGGGAGGTACAGATACGCAGTATTTT.

The V call is TRBV7-2, the J call TRBJ2-1; 10 nucleotides align to TRBD2. Losses at the gene ends were 4 bases for V and 6 bases for J; bases not matched to a gene: 6. The germline V gene encodes CDR1 SGHTA and CDR2 FQGNSA. The CDR3 spans 15 residues. The CDR3 DNA follows: TGTGCCAGCAGCTACCTAGCGGGGGCTGTCAATGAGCAGTTCTTC. It is translated as CASSYLAGAVNEQFF.

This rearrangement joins TRBV2 to TRBJ2-1; 7 bases are shared with TRBD1. The junction had 4 bases not matched to a gene; V was cut back by 6 bases and J by 2 bases. CDR3 length: 14 amino acids. Germline loops: CDR1 SNHLY, CDR2 FYNNEI. CDR3 in amino acids: CASRVGTAYNEQFF. The CDR3 DNA reads as TGTGCCAGCAGGGTCGGGACAGCCTACAATGAGCAGTTCTTC.

This chain links TRBV7-8 with TRBJ1-6; 11 bases fit TRBD1. The CDR3 is made up of 16 amino acids. V trimming: 5 bases; J trimming: 7 bases; junction bases outside the gene matches: 7. Per germline, CDR1 SGHVS and CDR2 FQNEAQ. The CDR3 here is CASSPDRGRRNSPLHF. The DNA of the CDR3 is TGTGCCAGCAGCCCGGACAGGGGGCGCAGAAATTCACCCCTCCACTTT.

This clone was seen a few times. The chain couples TRBV11-3 to TRBJ2-2; D might be TRBD1 (6 bases). Trimming took off 4 bases at V and 7 bases at J, with 13 bases between the two ends. The CDR3 extends over 14 amino acids. CDR1 and CDR2 (germline): SGHNT, YENEEA. The CDR3 loop is CASSYWGRHGELFF. In DNA form, the CDR3 reads TGTGCCAGCAGCTACTGGGGGCGTCACGGGGAGCTGTTTTTT. Full variable domain (remainder filled in from reference TRBV11-3 and TRBJ2-2): EAGVVQSPRYKIIEKKQPVAFWCNPISGHNTLYWYLQNLGQGPELLIRYENEEAVDDSQLPKDRFSAERLKGVDSTLKIQPAELGDSAVYLCASSYWGRHGELFFGEGSRLTVL.

In its sample, this clone was seen once. V and J are TRBV19 and TRBJ1-1, with D hard to call. V dropped 5 bases and J dropped 0 bases, with 10 bases sitting between them. The CDR3 runs 14 residues. The germline CDR1 and CDR2 sequences are LNHDA and SQIVND (reference sequence). The CDR3 spells CASSQVPMNTEAFF. In nucleotides, the CDR3 is TGTGCCAGTAGTCAGGTTCCCATGAACACTGAAGCTTTCTTT.

The chain carries TRBV3-1 (or the pseudogene TRBV3-2) and TRBJ2-7; 10 bases are shared with TRBD1. Germline loops: CDR1 LGHDT, CDR2 YNNKEL (reference sequence). The CDR3 runs to 24 residues. The V segment lost 4 bases and the J segment 3 bases; nucleotides outside the gene matches: 33. This CDR3 is CASSPPYPRGCSYCGTGEYYEQYV. The CDR3, as DNA: TGTGCCAGCAGCCCCCCCTACCCTCGCGGCTGTTCTTATTGCGGGACAGGGGAGTACTACGAGCAGTACGTC.

This chain joins TRBV11-2 and TRBJ2-7, with D possibly TRBD2 on 6 matching bases. The length of the CDR3 is 16 residues. V was shortened by 4 bases and J by 0 bases, with 16 bases between the two germline ends. Germline lookup yields CDR1 SGHAT and CDR2 FQNNGV. Here the CDR3 DNA reads TGTGCCAGCAGCTCAGGGAGGCGTACGATCTCCTACGAGCAGTACGTC. Amino acid sequence: CASSSGRRTISYEQYV.

In DNA, the CDR3 is TGTGCCAGCAGCTTGGCCCGGACAGGGAGGACAGATACGCAGTATTTT. This encodes CASSLARTGRTDTQYF. The rearrangement uses TRBV5-4 and TRBJ2-3; 8 bases are a match to TRBD1. The CDR3 is 16 amino acids. The germline V gene encodes CDR1 SGHNT and CDR2 YYREEE (reference sequence). Germline trimming cut 0 bases from V and 3 bases from J; bases unmatched to any gene: 6.

The rearrangement links TRBV4-3 to TRBJ2-7; a possible D gene is TRBD1 (5 bases). CDR3 size: 15 residues. Germline CDR1 and CDR2: LGHNA and YSLEER. V lost 0 bases to trimming and J lost 9 bases, with 18 bases between them. The CDR3 here is CASSQDLYSWGWQYF. The CDR3 DNA follows: TGCGCCAGCAGCCAAGACCTGTACTCTTGGGGCTGGCAGTACTTC.

In its sample, this clone was seen a few times. The chain has TRBV28 and TRBJ1-2; 7 nucleotides agree with TRBD1. CDR1 is MDHEN, CDR2 SYDVKM, per germline. After removal of 7 bases from V and 9 bases from J, the junction contained 5 bases not matched to a gene. The CDR3 has 11 residues. CDR3 in amino acids: CASKQGVSYTF. CDR3 bases: TGTGCCAGCAAGCAGGGGGTGAGCTACACCTTC.

J is TRBJ1-3 and V is TRBV5-1, with D perhaps TRBD1 (6 bases). With 5 bases removed from V and 0 bases from J, the gap between germline ends came to 12 bases. Germline V gene lookup returns CDR1 SGHRS and CDR2 YFSETQ. CDR3 length: 15 amino acids. CDR3 in amino acids: CASRKDSPSGNTIYF. In DNA form, the CDR3 reads TGCGCCAGCAGAAAGGACAGTCCCTCTGGAAACACCATATATTTT.

The J gene is TRBJ2-3, the V gene TRBV9; TRBD2 aligns across 8 bases. V trimming: 0 bases; J trimming: 4 bases; junction bases outside the gene matches: 7. The CDR3 extends over 16 amino acids. Germline V gene data show CDR1 as SGDLS and CDR2 as YYNGEE. The CDR3 loop reads CASSVDGSGAPDTQYF. For the CDR3, the DNA is TGTGCCAGCAGCGTAGATGGTAGCGGGGCCCCAGATACGCAGTATTTT.

The CDR3 DNA is TGTGCCAGTATGGATTATAGGACTACCTACAATGAGCAGTTCTTC. Protein product: CASMDYRTTYNEQFF. V and J are TRBV19 and TRBJ2-1; D is perhaps TRBD2 (6 bases). The CDR3 spans 15 residues. Trimming cost V 7 bases and J 2 bases, with 15 bases left between them. The germline V gene encodes CDR1 LNHDA and CDR2 SQIVND (reference sequence).

The chain uses TRBV19 and TRBJ1-1; D is ambiguous. The CDR3 contains 13 residues. The V end was cut by 7 bases, the J end by 1 base, with 10 bases between. Germline V lookup: CDR1 LNHDA, CDR2 SQIVND (reference sequence). The CDR3 region has the DNA TGTGCCAGTAACCATGGAGGGAACACTGAAGCTTTCTTT. Amino acid sequence: CASNHGGNTEAFF.